This T cell receptor beta chain was observed in a study of CD8 T cells in ankylosing spondylitis. Study outcomes and limitations: Within matched ankylosing spondylitis synovial fluid, disease-linked clones were reportedly significantly enriched. There was a TCR beta motif, made of eight highly homologous variants, that appeared characteristic of ankylosing spondylitis blood. Certain motif variants had earlier been reported in reactive arthritis synovial fluid and blood.

Deletions cut 0 bases from V and 4 bases from J, with 7 bases between. Germline CDR1 is SGDLS and CDR2 is YYNGEE. This CDR3 is built from 14 residues. Quantitative 5'-RACE with molecular barcodes was used to make the TCR beta libraries. TCRdb independently ran MiXCR on the 5' RACE reads; one entry per CDR3 protein. This sample has 150,000 to 200,000 distinct CDR3 sequences; 18% occur once, and the top ten carry approximately 4%. This clonotype appeared many times. What it binds is not known. The TCR originated in a male donor aged 10 to 30 with ankylosing spondylitis or in good health (not recorded which). The rearrangement links TRBV9 to TRBJ2-2; D gene unclear. Specimen: blood, either unsorted or a sorted T cell fraction (not recorded which). The CDR3 DNA reads as TGTGCCAGCAGCGTAGTATCAGGCACCGGGGAGCTGTTTTTT. This translates into CASSVVSGTGELFF.